Shown below are 11 T cell receptor beta chains from a single sample sequenced in a study of T cells of healthy individuals (dated by TCRdb to the late 2010s). Library creation used 5' RACE. Data came from an Illumina MiSeq. In TCRdb, the public reads were trimmed at Q25 with fastp and aligned with MiXCR, with productive beta chains retained. Each CDR3 protein appears once, grouped with its most common genes and DNA. This sample is represented by tens of thousands of distinct CDR3 sequences; 15% to 20% of them were singletons. About 4.4% of the sample is taken by the ten largest. These TCRs come from a human donor in good health.

This clonotype showed up just a few times. The chain recombines TRBV3-1 with TRBJ1-5; D is undetermined. V was shortened by 4 bases and J by 2 bases, with 6 bases between the two germline ends. Germline V gene lookup returns CDR1 LGHDT and CDR2 YNNKEL (reference sequence). CDR3 length: 13 residues. The CDR3 here is CASSRTGNQPQHF. The CDR3 DNA follows: TGTGCCAGCAGCCGGACGGGCAATCAGCCCCAGCATTTT.

The table lists this clonotype with a few counts. This chain uses TRBV2 with TRBJ2-6, with D uncertain. The CDR3 is 15 residues long. The germline V and J ends were trimmed by 6 bases and 0 bases, with 9 bases remaining between them. CDR1 SNHLY and CDR2 FYNNEI come from the germline V gene. The CDR3 protein is CASRERFSGANVLTF. CDR3 in DNA: TGTGCCAGCAGAGAAAGGTTCTCTGGGGCCAACGTCCTGACTTTC. The complete variable domain, with remaining parts taken from reference TRBV2 and TRBJ2-6, reads EPEVTQTPSHQVTQMGQEVILRCVPISNHLYFYWYRQILGQKVEFLVSFYNNEISEKSEIFDDQFSVERPDGSNFTLKIRSTKLEDSAMYFCASRERFSGANVLTFGAGSRLTVL.

This clonotype has a handful of counts. At one end the junction does not follow the germline gene, possibly because of a read error. The chain employs TRBV28 and TRBJ1-1; no clear D gene. The length of the CDR3 is 12 residues. Per the germline V gene, CDR1 is MDHEN and CDR2 is SYDVKM. DNA of the CDR3: TGTGCCAGCAGTTTGGATACCGGGATAGTTGGCTTT. Its protein is CASSLDTGIVGF.

This clonotype showed up just a few times. This rearrangement joins TRBV5-4 to TRBJ2-1; 8 nucleotides match TRBD2. The CDR3 sequence is 17 residues long. With V trimmed by 0 bases and J by 5 bases, 10 bases remained unmatched. CDR1 and CDR2 from the germline V gene are SGHNT and YYREEE (reference sequence). As DNA, the CDR3 is TGTGCCAGCAGCTTGGGGTTACCGGGAGGGCTCGACAATGAGCAGTTCTTC. Its translation is CASSLGLPGGLDNEQFF.

The sample holds many counts of this clonotype. This sequence joins TRBV20-1 and TRBJ2-3; 7 bases line up with TRBD2. J lost 4 bases, V lost 4 bases, and 11 bases had no gene match. Germline V gives CDR1 DFQATT, CDR2 SNEGSKA (reference sequence). The CDR3 covers 15 residues. CDR3 sequence: CSAKGSSGMSDTQYF. The CDR3 DNA sequence: TGCAGTGCTAAGGGGTCCAGCGGGATGTCAGATACGCAGTATTTT.

The V call is TRBV27, the J call TRBJ2-7; 9 positions agree with TRBD2. CDR1 and CDR2 (germline): MNHEY, SMNVEV (reference sequence). The CDR3 loop spans 15 amino acids. The junction had 7 bases not matched to a gene; V was cut back by 7 bases and J by 0 bases. In nucleotides, the CDR3 is TGTGCCAGCAAAATTGGTAGCGGGAGCTCCTACGAGCAGTACTTC. It encodes CASKIGSGSSYEQYF.

This clonotype came up many times. The gene calls are TRBV20-1 and TRBJ1-4; D unresolved. The CDR3 sequence is 14 residues long. V was clipped by 1 base and J by 10 bases, with 16 bases between them. CDR1 DFQATT and CDR2 SNEGSKA come from the germline V gene (reference sequence). CDR3 protein: CSARGVLGAGKLFF. The CDR3 DNA reads TGCAGTGCTAGAGGGGTTCTCGGCGCTGGAAAACTGTTTTTT.

Worth noting for this clonotype: A single base separates this from a much larger clone, so it may be a read error. The V and J genes are TRBV11-3 and TRBJ2-1; D is unresolved. CDR3 length equals 12 residues. Trimming took off 3 bases at V and 5 bases at J, with 5 bases between the two ends. The germline V gene has CDR1 SGHNT and CDR2 YENEEA. Here the CDR3 DNA reads TGTGCCAGCAGCTTGGAAAACAATGAGCAGTTCTTC. The encoded protein is CASSLENNEQFF. The entire variable domain, with the rest obtained from reference TRBV11-3 and TRBJ2-1, is as follows: EAGVVQSPRYKIIEKKQPVAFWCNPISGHNTLYWYLQNLGQGPELLIRYENEEAVDDSQLPKDRFSAERLKGVDSTLKIQPAELGDSAVYLCASSLENNEQFFGPGTRLTVL.

The V and J genes are TRBV3-1 and TRBJ1-5; tentatively, D is TRBD1 (5 bases). V was cut by 1 base and J by 5 bases, with 12 bases left in between. The CDR3 has 15 residues. Per germline, CDR1 LGHDT and CDR2 YNNKEL (reference sequence). DNA of the CDR3: TGTGCCAGCAGCCAAGTTTTCGGGGGGGATCAGCCCCAGCATTTT. This codes for CASSQVFGGDQPQHF.

This clonotype has a count of ten or more. The CDR3 DNA is TGTGCCAGCAGGAACGCAGGGGGAGGGGGATATGGCTACACCTTC. It codes for CASRNAGGGGYGYTF. V and J are TRBV12-3 or TRBV12-4 and TRBJ1-2, with 7 nucleotides matching TRBD1. The CDR3 sequence is 15 residues long. Losses at the gene ends were 6 bases for V and 5 bases for J; bases not matched to a gene: 12.

This sequence joins TRBV25-1 and TRBJ2-5, with 7 bases aligning to TRBD1. Unmatched junction bases numbered 14, after V lost 5 bases and J lost 8 bases. The CDR3 runs 15 residues. Germline lookup yields CDR1 MGHDK and CDR2 SYGVNS. CDR3 nucleotide sequence: TGTGCCAGCAGTCCGTCTACAGGGGTGGATGGAACCCAGTACTTC. It encodes CASSPSTGVDGTQYF.